A selection of T cell receptor beta chains follows, all from one sample in a study of blood T cell repertoires in COVID-19. Sequencing was performed with immunoSEQ multiplex PCR; in TCRdb, only in-frame clones are kept and a portion is missing. The table has some 80,000 clones, more than 75% seen once. Sample: peripheral blood. The source of these receptors is a human donor in a cohort sampled during active COVID-19. Each CDR3 is given with its conserved first and last residue. The order of the fields is CDR3 protein, V gene.

CASRPAGESNQPQHF | TRBV6-5
CASHEGRGTIYGYTF | TRBV19
CAWSAGVETQYF | TRBV30
CASSIVGTSGRQSPYEQYF | TRBV19
CASSLDFHEQYF | TRBV7-6
CASSPPGEDSPLHF | TRBV5-5
CASSLGTSGGEQYF | TRBV9
CASSHGLSEQYF | TRBV18
CASSLAPGAITPQHF | TRBV5-1
CASSLAGVSSYEQYF | TRBV5-1
CASSLSRGGGTYNEQFF | TRBV5-1
CASSFGLADNTGELFF | TRBV5-5
CASSSGLFQETQYF | TRBV6-8
CASAQGAGANVLTF | TRBV5-1
CASSVGTGGDNSPLHF | TRBV9
CASTLRSVETQYF | TRBV6-8
CASSRLGQVNSPLHF | TRBV6-6
CASSPGSGRPTSTDTQYF | TRBV5-4
CASSGGGWSGHGYTF | TRBV10-1
CASSPQGGDHGYTF | TRBV5-1
CASRERRAGQGGSYEQYF | TRBV6-1
CASSHRRGGYTF | TRBV3-1/TRBV3-2
CASSYEGTGELFF | TRBV6-2/TRBV6-3
CASSPAGGQGKFNYGYTF | TRBV4-2
CASSVAGTSTDTQYF | TRBV9
CATGPGGSQPQHF | TRBV24-1
CSVGTSGRGDTQYF | TRBV29-1